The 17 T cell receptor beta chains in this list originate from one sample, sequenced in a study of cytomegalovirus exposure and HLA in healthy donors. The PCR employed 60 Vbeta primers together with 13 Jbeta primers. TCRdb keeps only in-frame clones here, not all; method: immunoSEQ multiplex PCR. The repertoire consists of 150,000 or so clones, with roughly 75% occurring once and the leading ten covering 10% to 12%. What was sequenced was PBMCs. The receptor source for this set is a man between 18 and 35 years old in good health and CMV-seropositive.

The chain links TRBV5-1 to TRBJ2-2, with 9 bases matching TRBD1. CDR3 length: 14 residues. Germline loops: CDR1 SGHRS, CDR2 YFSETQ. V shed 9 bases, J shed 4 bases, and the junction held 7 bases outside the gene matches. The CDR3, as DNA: TGCGCCACCCGGGGGGACAGGGCCACCGGGGAGCTGTTTTTT. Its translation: CATRGDRATGELFF.

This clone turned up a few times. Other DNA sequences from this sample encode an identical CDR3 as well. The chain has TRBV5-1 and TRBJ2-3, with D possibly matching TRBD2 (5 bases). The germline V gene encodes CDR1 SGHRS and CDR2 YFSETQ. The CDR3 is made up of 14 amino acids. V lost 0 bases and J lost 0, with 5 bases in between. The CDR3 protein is CASSLGGSTDTQYF. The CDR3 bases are TGCGCCAGCAGCTTGGGAGGGAGCACAGATACGCAGTATTTT.

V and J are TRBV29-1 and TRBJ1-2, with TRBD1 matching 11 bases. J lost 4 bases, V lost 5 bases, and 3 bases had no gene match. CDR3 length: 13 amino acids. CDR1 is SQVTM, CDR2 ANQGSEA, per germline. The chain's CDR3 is CSVKGQGGYGYTF. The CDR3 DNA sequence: TGCAGCGTTAAGGGACAGGGGGGCTATGGCTACACCTTC.

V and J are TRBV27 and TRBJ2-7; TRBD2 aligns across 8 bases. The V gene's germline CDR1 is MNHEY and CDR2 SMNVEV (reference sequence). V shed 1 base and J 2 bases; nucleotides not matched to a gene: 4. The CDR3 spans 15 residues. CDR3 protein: CASSLLGLEPYEQYF. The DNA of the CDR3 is TGTGCCAGCAGTTTATTGGGACTAGAACCCTACGAGCAGTACTTC.

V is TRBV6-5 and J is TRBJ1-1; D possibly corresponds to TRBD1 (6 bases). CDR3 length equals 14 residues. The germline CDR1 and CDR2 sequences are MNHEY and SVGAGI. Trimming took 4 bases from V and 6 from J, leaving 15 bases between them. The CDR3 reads CASSSGHPTSEAFF. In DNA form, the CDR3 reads TGTGCCAGCAGTTCGGGACATCCAACCTCTGAAGCTTTCTTT.

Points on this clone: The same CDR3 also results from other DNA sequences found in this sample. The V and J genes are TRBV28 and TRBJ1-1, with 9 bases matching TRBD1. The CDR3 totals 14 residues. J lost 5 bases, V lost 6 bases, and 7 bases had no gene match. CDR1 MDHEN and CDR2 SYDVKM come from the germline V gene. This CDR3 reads CASSLQGAGTEAFF. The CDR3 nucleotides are TGTGCCAGCAGCTTACAGGGGGCTGGAACTGAAGCTTTCTTT.

The CDR3 region has the DNA TGTGCCAGCAGCTTAGCGCAGGTGAACAATGAGCAGTTCTTC. It specifies CASSLAQVNNEQFF. J is TRBJ2-1 and V is TRBV7-2; D gene uncertain. V lost 0 bases and J 5 bases, leaving 8 bases between the germline ends. The germline V gene has CDR1 SGHTA and CDR2 FQGNSA. This CDR3 is 14 amino acids long.

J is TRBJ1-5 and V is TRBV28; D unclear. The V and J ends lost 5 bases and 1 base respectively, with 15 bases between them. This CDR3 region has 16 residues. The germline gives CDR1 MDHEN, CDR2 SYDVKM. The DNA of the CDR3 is TGTGCCAGCAGTCCCCCGCGGGTTGGGAGCAATCAGCCCCAGCATTTT. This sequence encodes CASSPPRVGSNQPQHF.

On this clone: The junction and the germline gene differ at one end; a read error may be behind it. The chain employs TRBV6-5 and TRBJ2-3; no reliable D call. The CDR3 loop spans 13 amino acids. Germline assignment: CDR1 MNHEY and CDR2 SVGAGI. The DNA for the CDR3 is TGTGCCAGCAGTTACGCTGGCACAGATACGCAGTATTTC. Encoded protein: CASSYAGTDTQYF.

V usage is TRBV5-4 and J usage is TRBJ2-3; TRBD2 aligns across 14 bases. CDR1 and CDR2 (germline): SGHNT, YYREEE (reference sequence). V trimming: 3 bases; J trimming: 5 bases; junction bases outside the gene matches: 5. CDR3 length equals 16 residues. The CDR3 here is CASSSGLAGAGDTQYF. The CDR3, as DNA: TGTGCCAGCAGCTCGGGACTAGCGGGAGCCGGAGATACGCAGTATTTT. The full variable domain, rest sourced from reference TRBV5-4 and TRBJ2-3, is ETGVTQSPTHLIKTRGQQVTLRCSSQSGHNTVSWYQQALGQGPQFIFQYYREEENGRGNFPPRFSGLQFPNYSSELNVNALELDDSALYLCASSSGLAGAGDTQYFGPGTRLTVL.

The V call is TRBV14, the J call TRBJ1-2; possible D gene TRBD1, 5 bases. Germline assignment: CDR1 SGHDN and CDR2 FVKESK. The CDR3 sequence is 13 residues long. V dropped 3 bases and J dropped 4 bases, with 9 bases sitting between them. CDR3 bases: TGTGCCAGCAGCCATTACCAGGGCTATGGCTACACCTTC. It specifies CASSHYQGYGYTF.

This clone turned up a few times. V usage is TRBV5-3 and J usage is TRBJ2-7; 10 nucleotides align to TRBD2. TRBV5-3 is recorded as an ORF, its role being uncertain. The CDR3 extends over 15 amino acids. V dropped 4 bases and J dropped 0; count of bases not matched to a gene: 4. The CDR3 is CARSLSSGSSYEQYF. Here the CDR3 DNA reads TGTGCCAGAAGCCTTTCTAGCGGGAGCTCCTACGAGCAGTACTTC.

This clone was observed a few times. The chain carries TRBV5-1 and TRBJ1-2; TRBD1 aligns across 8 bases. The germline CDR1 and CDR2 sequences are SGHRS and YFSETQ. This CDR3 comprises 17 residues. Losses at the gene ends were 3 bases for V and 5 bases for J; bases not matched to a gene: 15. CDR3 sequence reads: CASSSSGQVHPIYGYTF. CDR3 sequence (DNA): TGCGCCAGCAGCTCCTCGGGACAGGTCCATCCGATTTATGGCTACACCTTC. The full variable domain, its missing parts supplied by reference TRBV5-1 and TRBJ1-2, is KAGVTQTPRYLIKTRGQQVTLSCSPISGHRSVSWYQQTPGQGLQFLFEYFSETQRNKGNFPGRFSGRQFSNSRSEMNVSTLELGDSALYLCASSSSGQVHPIYGYTFGSGTRLTVV.

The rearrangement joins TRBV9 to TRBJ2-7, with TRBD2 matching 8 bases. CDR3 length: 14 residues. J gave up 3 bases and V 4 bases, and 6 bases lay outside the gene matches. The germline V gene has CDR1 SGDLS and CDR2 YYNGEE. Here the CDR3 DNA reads TGTGCCAGCAGCCCTCTCGGGGGGGGCTACGAGCAGTACTTC. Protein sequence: CASSPLGGGYEQYF.

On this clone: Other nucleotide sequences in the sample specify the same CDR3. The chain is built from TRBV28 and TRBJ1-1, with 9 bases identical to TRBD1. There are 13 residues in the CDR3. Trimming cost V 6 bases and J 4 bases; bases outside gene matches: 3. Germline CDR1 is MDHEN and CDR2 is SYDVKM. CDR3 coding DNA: TGTGCCAGCAGCAGGGACAGGGTCACTGAAGCTTTCTTT. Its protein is CASSRDRVTEAFF. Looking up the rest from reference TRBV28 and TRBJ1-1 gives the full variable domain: DVKVTQSSRYLVKRTGEKVFLECVQDMDHENMFWYRQDPGLGLRLIYFSYDVKMKEKGDIPEGYSVSREKKERFSLILESASTNQTSMYLCASSRDRVTEAFFGQGTRLTVV.

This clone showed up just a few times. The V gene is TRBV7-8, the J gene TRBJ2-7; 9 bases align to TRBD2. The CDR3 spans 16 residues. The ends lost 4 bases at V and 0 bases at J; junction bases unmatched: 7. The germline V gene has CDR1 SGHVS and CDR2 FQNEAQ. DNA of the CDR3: TGTGCCAGCAGCTCCCCGGGTAGCGGGAGCTCCTACGAGCAGTACTTC. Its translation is CASSSPGSGSSYEQYF.

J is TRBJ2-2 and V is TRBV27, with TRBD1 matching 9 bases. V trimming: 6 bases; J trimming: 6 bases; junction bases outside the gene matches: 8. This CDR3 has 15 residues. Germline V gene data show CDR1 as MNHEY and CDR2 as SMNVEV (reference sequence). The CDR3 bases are TGTGCCAGCAGCCCGGGACAGGGTTATCCCGGGGAGCTGTTTTTT. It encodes CASSPGQGYPGELFF.